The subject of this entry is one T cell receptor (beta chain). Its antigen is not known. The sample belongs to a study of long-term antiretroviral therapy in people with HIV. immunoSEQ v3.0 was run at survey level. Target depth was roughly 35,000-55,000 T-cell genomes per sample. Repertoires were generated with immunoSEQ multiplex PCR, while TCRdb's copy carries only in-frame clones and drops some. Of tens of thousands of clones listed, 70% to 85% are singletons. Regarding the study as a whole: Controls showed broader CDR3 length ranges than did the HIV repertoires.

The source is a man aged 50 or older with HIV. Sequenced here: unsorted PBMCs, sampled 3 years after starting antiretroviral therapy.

In DNA, the CDR3 is TGTGCCAGCAGCCGAGTTAATGAAAAACTGTTTTTT. It specifies CASSRVNEKLFF. The rearrangement joins TRBV7-9 to TRBJ1-4; D unclear. The CDR3 sequence is 12 residues long. The V gene lost 5 bases and the J gene lost 4 bases, with 5 bases spanning the gap. Germline CDR1 reads SEHNR; CDR2 reads FQNEAQ (reference sequence).